The 6 T cell receptor beta chains given below trace back to one sample, sequenced in a study of cytomegalovirus exposure and HLA in healthy donors. With 60 Vbeta and 13 Jbeta primers, the PCR was carried out. Data came from immunoSEQ multiplex PCR; TCRdb stores just in-frame clones and leaves some out. Of about 63,000 clones in the sample, about three quarters were seen once. Sequencing was carried out using PBMCs. The receptor source for this set is a man aged 45-60 years in good health and CMV-seropositive.

The chain joins TRBV4-2 to TRBJ2-3; 11 bases map to TRBD2. The germline V gene has CDR1 LGHNA and CDR2 YNFKEQ. V dropped 4 bases and J dropped 4; count of bases not matched to a gene: 13. This CDR3 is built from 18 residues. CDR3 bases: TGTGCCAGCAGCCTTTCGGGGGCTAGCGGGAGGACGGCAGATACGCAGTATTTT. Protein: CASSLSGASGRTADTQYF.

This clone was seen only once. The chain joins TRBV9 to TRBJ2-7, with 8 bases fitting TRBD2. The CDR3 runs 14 residues. Germline assignment: CDR1 SGDLS and CDR2 YYNGEE. V shed 0 bases, J shed 9 bases, and the junction held 8 bases outside the gene matches. The chain's CDR3 is CASSVERGTSPQYF. CDR3 nucleotide sequence: TGTGCCAGCAGCGTAGAGCGGGGGACTTCTCCGCAGTACTTC.

DNA for the CDR3: TGTGCCAGCAGACCGGGGGGGAACACTGAAGCTTTCTTT. Its translation: CASRPGGNTEAFF. This chain connects TRBV7-9 to TRBJ1-1; D is possibly TRBD1 (5 bases). The germline V gene has CDR1 SEHNR and CDR2 FQNEAQ (reference sequence). V shed 6 bases and J shed 1 base, with 9 bases lying between them. CDR3 size: 13 residues.

V gene TRBV23-1 combines with J gene TRBJ1-5, with D possibly matching TRBD1 (5 bases). TRBV23-1 is flagged as an ORF with uncertain function. With 2 bases removed from V and 2 bases from J, the gap between germline ends came to 19 bases. The CDR3 has 18 amino acids. The CDR3 DNA follows: TGCGCCAGCAGTCAACCCCGGCGGGACTTGGCGGGCAATCAGCCCCAGCATTTT. Residues: CASSQPRRDLAGNQPQHF.

The gene calls are TRBV2 and TRBJ2-1, with 12 positions matching TRBD1. Per the germline V gene, CDR1 is SNHLY and CDR2 is FYNNEI. J was trimmed by 7 bases and V by 6 bases; bases with no gene match: 7. This CDR3 spans 15 amino acids. This CDR3 is CASRSGTGGWNEQFF. CDR3 DNA sequence: TGTGCCAGCAGATCCGGGACAGGGGGCTGGAATGAGCAGTTCTTC.

The CDR3 loop is CASSVVGQGRETQYF. As DNA, the CDR3 is TGTGCCAGCAGCGTAGTGGGACAGGGAAGGGAGACCCAGTACTTC. The V gene is TRBV9, the J gene TRBJ2-5, with 9 bases that match TRBD1. Germline V lookup: CDR1 SGDLS, CDR2 YYNGEE. The CDR3 runs to 15 residues. The V segment lost 0 bases and the J segment 5 bases; nucleotides outside the gene matches: 5.